This is a list of T cell receptor beta chains from one sample in a study of cytomegalovirus exposure and HLA in healthy donors. Assay: immunoSEQ multiplex PCR; the TCRdb copy retains only in-frame clones and omits some. The sample consists of more than 140,000 clones, less than 65% of them appearing once. The sequenced sample consisted of PBMCs. Receptors were obtained from a woman aged 25 to 39 in good health and CMV-seropositive. CDR3s include the opening cysteine and the closing phenylalanine or tryptophan. Each record gives: V gene, J gene, clone size, D gene, CDR3 DNA, CDR3 protein. A D gene is named only where the DNA matches it firmly. The listing skips clone size in some rows; elsewhere it reads once, few, many or a size class.

V: TRBV5-1; J: TRBJ2-7; size: few; D: .; DNA: TGCGCCAGCAGCTTGCCTTCCTCCTCCTACGAGCAGTACTTC; CDR3: CASSLPSSSYEQYF
V: TRBV30; J: TRBJ1-1; size: .; D: TRBD1; DNA: TGTGCCTGGAATCGGAACAGGGGGCGCGGAGCTTTCTTT; CDR3: CAWNRNRGRGAFF
V: TRBV4-2; J: TRBJ1-1; size: few; D: TRBD1; DNA: TGTGCCAGCAGCCAAAGGTCGGGACAGGGTCGATGGACTGAAGCTTTCTTT; CDR3: CASSQRSGQGRWTEAFF
V: TRBV11-2; J: TRBJ2-5; size: few; D: .; DNA: TGTGCCAGCAGCTTACGAGCGGGTTTAGAGACCCAGTACTTC; CDR3: CASSLRAGLETQYF
V: TRBV19; J: TRBJ2-6; size: .; D: .; DNA: TGTGCCAGTGCAACGGGACATTTCTCTGGGGCCAACGTCCTGACTTTC; CDR3: CASATGHFSGANVLTF
V: TRBV28; J: TRBJ1-1; size: .; D: .; DNA: TGTGCCAGCAGCCACGTCCTTACTGAGACTGAAGCTTTCTTT; CDR3: CASSHVLTETEAFF
V: TRBV5-1; J: TRBJ2-1; size: .; D: TRBD1; DNA: TGCGCCAGCAGCCTGGGACAGGGCCGCAATGAGCAGTTCTTC; CDR3: CASSLGQGRNEQFF
V: TRBV6-1; J: TRBJ1-4; size: .; D: .; DNA: TGTGCCAGCAGCTTCGCGGAAAGGGAAAAACTGTTTTTT; CDR3: CASSFAEREKLFF
V: TRBV11-2; J: TRBJ1-4; size: few; D: .; DNA: TGTGCCAGCAGCTTCTTTATTAATGAAAAACTGTTTTTT; CDR3: CASSFFINEKLFF
V: TRBV29-1; J: TRBJ2-7; size: .; D: TRBD1; DNA: TGCAGCGCACAGACTAACCGGGACAGGGGTCGTGGGCAGTACTTC; CDR3: CSAQTNRDRGRGQYF
V: TRBV6-5; J: TRBJ2-1; size: .; D: .; DNA: TGTGCCAGCAGTTACGTACAGGGTATCGATGAGCAGTTCTTC; CDR3: CASSYVQGIDEQFF
V: TRBV4-2; J: TRBJ2-7; size: .; D: .; DNA: TGTGCCAGCAGCCAAGATCTCTTTGGGCAGCTCTACGAGCAGTACTTC; CDR3: CASSQDLFGQLYEQYF
V: TRBV11-2; J: TRBJ1-5; size: .; D: .; DNA: TGTGCCAGCAGCTTAGGAGACGGGGATAGCAATCAGCCCCAGCATTTT; CDR3: CASSLGDGDSNQPQHF
V: TRBV6-5; J: TRBJ2-3; size: .; D: .; DNA: TGTGCCAGTTCATGGGGCGCGGGGACCACAGATACGCAGTATTTT; CDR3: CASSWGAGTTDTQYF
V: TRBV5-4; J: TRBJ2-5; size: .; D: .; DNA: TGTGCCAGCAGCTTGCCCACTAGTGAAGAGACCCAGTACTTC; CDR3: CASSLPTSEETQYF
V: TRBV5-1; J: TRBJ2-1; size: .; D: TRBD2; DNA: TGCGCCAGCAGCTACACCGATCCGACTAGCGGGAGGTACAATGAGCAGTTCTTC; CDR3: CASSYTDPTSGRYNEQFF
V: TRBV27; J: TRBJ1-5; size: .; D: .; DNA: TGTGCCAGCAGCCCGGGAGAGGGCCGATATCAGCCCCAGCATTTT; CDR3: CASSPGEGRYQPQHF
V: TRBV4-1; J: TRBJ1-1; size: few; D: TRBD1; DNA: TGCGCCAGCAGCCACACGGGACAGACCAACACTGAAGCTTTCTTT; CDR3: CASSHTGQTNTEAFF
V: TRBV6-1; J: TRBJ1-5; size: .; D: .; DNA: TGTGCCAGCAGCCATGGGGGGGGCAATCAGCCCCAGCATTTT; CDR3: CASSHGGGNQPQHF
V: TRBV5-1; J: TRBJ1-4; size: .; D: TRBD1; DNA: TGCGCCAGTACGACAGGGAATGAAAAACTGTTTTTT; CDR3: CASTTGNEKLFF
V: TRBV28; J: TRBJ2-2; size: .; D: TRBD2; DNA: TGTGCCAGCAGTTTTTTGCCGGGGGGACACACCGGGGAGCTGTTTTTT; CDR3: CASSFLPGGHTGELFF
V: TRBV19; J: TRBJ1-5; size: .; D: TRBD1; DNA: TGTGCCAGTAGTCCGAAGGGACAGGGGGCTGGTCAGCCCCAGCATTTT; CDR3: CASSPKGQGAGQPQHF
V: TRBV7-2; J: TRBJ2-5; size: .; D: TRBD2; DNA: TGTGCCAGCAGCCCAAAACGGACTAGCGGGGGGCCATACTTC; CDR3: CASSPKRTSGGPYF
V: TRBV2; J: TRBJ1-3; size: .; D: .; DNA: TGTGCCAGCAAAGGACTCCGGGACAAAAACTCGATCTCTGGAAACACCATATATTTT; CDR3: CASKGLRDKNSISGNTIYF
V: TRBV7-2; J: TRBJ2-1; size: .; D: .; DNA: TGTGCCAGCAGCCCGGACGCAGCGGGCGATTACAATGAGCAGTTCTTC; CDR3: CASSPDAAGDYNEQFF
V: TRBV4-1; J: TRBJ1-3; size: .; D: TRBD1; DNA: TGCGCCAGCAGCCAAGATGACAGGGATGGAAACACCATATATTTT; CDR3: CASSQDDRDGNTIYF
V: TRBV2; J: TRBJ2-3; size: .; D: TRBD2; DNA: TGTGCCAGCAGTGAAACTAGCGGGCCCACAGATACGCAGTATTTT; CDR3: CASSETSGPTDTQYF
V: TRBV5-4; J: TRBJ1-1; size: .; D: TRBD1; DNA: TGTGCCAGCAGCTCGGCCGGGACAGGGGTGGGTGAAGCTTTCTTT; CDR3: CASSSAGTGVGEAFF
V: TRBV6-1; J: TRBJ2-6; size: .; D: .; DNA: TGTGCCAGCCTTATGTCCGGGGCCAACGTCCTGACTTTC; CDR3: CASLMSGANVLTF
V: TRBV6-5; J: TRBJ2-2; size: few; D: TRBD2; DNA: TGTGCCAGCTCCTCGGGAGGCCACACCGGGGAGCTGTTTTTT; CDR3: CASSSGGHTGELFF
V: TRBV2; J: TRBJ1-4; size: few; D: .; DNA: TGTGCCAGCAGAAAAGACCGGAGTAATGAAAAACTGTTTTTT; CDR3: CASRKDRSNEKLFF
V: TRBV5-1; J: TRBJ1-1; size: .; D: .; DNA: TGCGCCAGCAGCTTGCGGGACACTGAAGCTTTCTTT; CDR3: CASSLRDTEAFF